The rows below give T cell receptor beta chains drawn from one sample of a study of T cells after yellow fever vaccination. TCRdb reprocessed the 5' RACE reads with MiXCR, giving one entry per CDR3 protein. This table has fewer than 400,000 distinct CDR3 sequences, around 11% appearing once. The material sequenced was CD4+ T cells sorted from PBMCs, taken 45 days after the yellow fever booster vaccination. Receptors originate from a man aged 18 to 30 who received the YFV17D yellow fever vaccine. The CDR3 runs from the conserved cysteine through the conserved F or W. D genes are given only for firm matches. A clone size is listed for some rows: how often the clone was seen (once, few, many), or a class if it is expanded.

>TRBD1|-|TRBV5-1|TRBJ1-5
CASSIDRENQPQHF
TGCGCCAGCAGCATCGACAGGGAAAATCAGCCCCAGCATTTT
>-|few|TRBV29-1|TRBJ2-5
CSVDGGLGLETQYF
TGCAGCGTTGATGGGGGGCTGGGTTTAGAGACCCAGTACTTC
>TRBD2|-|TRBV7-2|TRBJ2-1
CATEKTTSGGVEQFF
TGTGCCACCGAGAAAACGACTAGCGGGGGAGTTGAGCAGTTCTTC
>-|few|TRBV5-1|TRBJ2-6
CASSLGTYPLSGANVLTF
TGCGCCAGCAGCTTGGGGACCTACCCCCTCTCTGGGGCCAACGTCCTGACTTTC
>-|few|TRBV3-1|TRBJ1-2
CASSQEEVYGYTF
TGTGCCAGCAGCCAAGAGGAAGTCTATGGCTACACCTTC
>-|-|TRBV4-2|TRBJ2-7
CASSQEGQNYEQYF
TGTGCCAGCAGCCAAGAAGGGCAGAACTACGAGCAGTACTTC
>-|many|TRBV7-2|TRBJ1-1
CASSSGPAAEAFF
TGTGCCAGCAGCTCCGGGCCGGCAGCTGAAGCTTTCTTT
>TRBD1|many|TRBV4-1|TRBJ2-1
CASSQGQGGYNEQFF
TGCGCCAGCAGCCAAGGACAGGGTGGATACAATGAGCAGTTCTTC
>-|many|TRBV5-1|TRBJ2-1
CASSLTGYSNEQFF
TGCGCCAGCAGCTTGACAGGGTACTCCAATGAGCAGTTCTTC
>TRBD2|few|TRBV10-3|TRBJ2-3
CAISSGGRSTDTQYF
TGTGCCATCAGTAGCGGGGGGCGAAGCACAGATACGCAGTATTTT
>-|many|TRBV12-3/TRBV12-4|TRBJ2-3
CASSLWGSDTQYF
TGTGCCAGCAGTTTATGGGGGTCAGATACGCAGTATTTT
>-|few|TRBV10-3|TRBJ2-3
CAIRDTDTQYF
TGTGCCATCAGAGACACTGATACGCAGTATTTT
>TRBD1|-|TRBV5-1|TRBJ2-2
CASSPEGQGGTGELFF
TGCGCCAGCAGCCCGGAAGGACAGGGAGGAACCGGGGAGCTGTTTTTT
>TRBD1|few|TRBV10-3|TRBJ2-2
CAISESDRRTGELFF
TGTGCCATCAGTGAGTCGGACAGGAGGACCGGGGAGCTGTTTTTT
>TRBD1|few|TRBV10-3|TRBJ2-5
CAISARTGETQYF
TGTGCCATCAGTGCCAGGACAGGGGAGACCCAGTACTTC
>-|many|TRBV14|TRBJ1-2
CASSPYLRDGYTF
TGTGCCAGCAGCCCCTATTTACGGGATGGCTACACCTTC
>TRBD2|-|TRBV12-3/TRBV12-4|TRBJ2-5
CASSHGQRGFRETQYF
TGTGCCAGCAGCCACGGACAGCGGGGGTTCCGGGAGACCCAGTACTTC
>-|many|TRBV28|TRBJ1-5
CASSLYRQPQHF
TGTGCCAGCAGTTTATATAGGCAGCCCCAGCATTTT
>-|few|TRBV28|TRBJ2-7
CASSSLGQKYF
TGTGCCAGCAGTTCATTAGGACAGAAGTACTTC
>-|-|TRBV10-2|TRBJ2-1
CASSEAHRGGEQFF
TGCGCCAGCAGTGAGGCTCACAGGGGGGGTGAGCAGTTCTTC
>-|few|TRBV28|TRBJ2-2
CASSSLFEGPNTGELFF
TGTGCCAGCAGTTCGCTATTCGAGGGTCCGAACACCGGGGAGCTGTTTTTT
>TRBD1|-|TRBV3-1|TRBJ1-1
CASSQQPRQGSEAFF
TGTGCCAGCAGCCAACAACCCAGACAGGGCAGTGAAGCTTTCTTT
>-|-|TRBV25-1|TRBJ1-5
CASSEGPQHF
TGTGCCAGCAGTGAAGGTCCCCAGCATTTT
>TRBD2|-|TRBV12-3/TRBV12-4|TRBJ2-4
CASSDSGGGSNIQYF
TGTGCCAGCAGTGACTCGGGAGGAGGTTCGAACATTCAGTACTTC
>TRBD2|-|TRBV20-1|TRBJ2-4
CSARDPSGGVGRNIQYF
TGCAGTGCTAGAGATCCCAGCGGGGGGGTAGGGCGAAACATTCAGTACTTC
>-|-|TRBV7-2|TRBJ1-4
CASSLARTGPNEKLFF
TGTGCCAGCAGCTTAGCCCGGACGGGGCCTAATGAAAAACTGTTTTTT
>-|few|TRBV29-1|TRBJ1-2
CSSLTEGGYTF
TGCAGCTCTCTTACCGAGGGCGGCTACACCTTC
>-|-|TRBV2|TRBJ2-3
CASRRRPQGSTDTQYF
TGTGCCAGCAGGAGAAGACCACAGGGAAGCACAGATACGCAGTATTTT
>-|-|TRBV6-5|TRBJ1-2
CASSYRGVRDFYGYTF
TGTGCCAGCAGTTACCGGGGGGTCAGGGACTTCTATGGCTACACCTTC
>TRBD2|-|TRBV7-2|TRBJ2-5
CASGEAGGRETQYF
TGTGCCAGCGGTGAAGCGGGGGGCAGGGAGACCCAGTACTTC
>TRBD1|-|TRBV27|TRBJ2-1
CASSTGGDEQFF
TGTGCCAGCAGCACAGGGGGCGATGAGCAGTTCTTC
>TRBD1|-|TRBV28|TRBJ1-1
CASSLPNRGRRTFF
TGTGCCAGCAGTTTGCCTAACAGGGGGCGACGGACTTTCTTT
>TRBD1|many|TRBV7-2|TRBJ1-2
CASSAGQDLGYTF
TGTGCCAGCAGCGCGGGACAGGATTTAGGCTACACCTTC
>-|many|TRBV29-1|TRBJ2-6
CSVAMVGANVLTF
TGCAGCGTTGCCATGGTCGGGGCCAACGTCCTGACTTTC
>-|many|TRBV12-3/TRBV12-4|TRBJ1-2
CASSPTGAYGYTF
TGTGCCAGCAGTCCGACAGGCGCCTATGGCTACACCTTC
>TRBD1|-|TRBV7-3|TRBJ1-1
CASSPADRAEAFF
TGTGCCAGCAGCCCGGCGGACAGGGCTGAAGCTTTCTTT
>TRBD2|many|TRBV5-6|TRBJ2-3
CASSPGLAGPTDTQYF
TGTGCCAGCAGCCCCGGACTAGCGGGGCCCACAGATACGCAGTATTTT